These 11 T cell receptor beta chains originate from one sample sequenced in a study of cytomegalovirus exposure and HLA in healthy donors. A multiplex PCR was run with 60 Vbeta primers and 13 Jbeta primers. TCRdb's table, derived via immunoSEQ multiplex PCR, lists solely in-frame clones and lacks some. The sample includes around 150,000 clones, 84% seen only once; the top ten take approximately 1.9%. Sequenced material: PBMCs. The receptors stem from a man between 18 and 35 years old in good health and CMV-seronegative.

This clone appeared once. The chain joins TRBV5-1 to TRBJ2-5, with 7 bases identical to TRBD1. V lost 3 bases, J lost 6 bases, and 5 bases stayed unmatched. The CDR3 is 13 residues long. Germline-derived CDR1 and CDR2 are SGHRS and YFSETQ. CDR3 region: CASSSLQGKTQYF. The CDR3 DNA reads TGCGCCAGCAGCTCACTACAGGGGAAGACCCAGTACTTC.

This chain links TRBV5-5 with TRBJ2-7, with TRBD1 identical over 8 bases. The CDR3 is 15 amino acids. The V gene end was trimmed by 3 bases and the J gene end by 3 bases; junction bases not matched to a gene: 8. Germline loops: CDR1 SGHKS, CDR2 YYEKEE (reference sequence). The CDR3 loop reads CASSSPGTGFYEQYF. In DNA, the CDR3 is TGTGCCAGCAGCTCCCCCGGGACAGGCTTCTACGAGCAGTACTTC.

J is TRBJ2-7 and V is TRBV11-2; 10 bases fit TRBD1. The J segment lost 0 bases and the V segment lost 4 bases, leaving 6 bases of the junction unmatched. Germline V gene sequence: CDR1 SGHAT, CDR2 FQNNGV. The CDR3 sequence is 16 residues long. The CDR3 spells CASSYGQGVYSYEQYF. The CDR3 nucleotides are TGTGCCAGCAGCTACGGACAGGGGGTATACTCCTACGAGCAGTACTTC.

The rearrangement links TRBV7-2 to TRBJ2-5, with a possible D match to TRBD2 (6 bases). CDR1 and CDR2 (germline): SGHTA, FQGNSA. There are 15 residues in the CDR3. The V end was cut by 2 bases, the J end by 3 bases, with 13 bases between. The chain's CDR3 is CASSLLASVKETQYF. The CDR3 DNA reads TGTGCCAGCAGCTTATTGGCTAGCGTGAAAGAGACCCAGTACTTC.

This rearrangement joins TRBV27 to TRBJ2-1; possibly TRBD2 for D (5 bases). The CDR3 extends over 15 amino acids. Trimming took 0 bases from V and 8 from J, leaving 14 bases between them. Germline V gene sequence: CDR1 MNHEY, CDR2 SMNVEV (reference sequence). This chain's CDR3 is CASSLSDYGVYEQFF. The CDR3, as DNA: TGTGCCAGCAGTTTATCCGACTACGGGGTATATGAGCAGTTCTTC.

The chain couples TRBV27 to TRBJ2-1; 8 nucleotides agree with TRBD2. V was pared by 4 bases and J by 7 bases, with 9 bases of the junction left unmatched. This CDR3 is built from 15 residues. Per the germline V gene, CDR1 is MNHEY and CDR2 is SMNVEV (reference sequence). CDR3 sequence (DNA): TGTGCCAGCAGTTCACCGGGACTAGATAGGAATGAGCAGTTCTTC. It yields the protein CASSSPGLDRNEQFF.

The CDR3 loop is CSVEDLTDPFEAFF. The DNA of the CDR3 is TGCAGCGTTGAAGATTTGACAGACCCGTTCGAGGCTTTCTTT. V usage is TRBV29-1 and J usage is TRBJ1-1; weak D call: TRBD1 (5 bases). Trimming took off 0 bases at V and 11 bases at J, with 19 bases between the two ends. Germline values: CDR1 SQVTM, CDR2 ANQGSEA. The CDR3 consists of 14 residues.

V is TRBV4-2 and J is TRBJ1-2; TRBD1 matches 7 bases. CDR3 length equals 16 residues. Per the germline V gene, CDR1 is LGHNA and CDR2 is YNFKEQ. The V gene end was trimmed by 3 bases and the J gene end by 4 bases; junction bases not matched to a gene: 11. CDR3 coding DNA: TGTGCCAGCAGCCAGCCCTTGGCAGGGGGAACCTATGGCTACACCTTC. This encodes CASSQPLAGGTYGYTF.

V gene TRBV7-3 combines with J gene TRBJ1-6, with TRBD1 as a possible D gene (6 bases). CDR1 SGHTA and CDR2 FQGTGA come from the germline V gene. The CDR3 loop spans 14 amino acids. V lost 5 bases and J lost 7, with 12 bases in between. The CDR3 DNA reads TGTGCCAGCAGCCGGGGGGCTTGGAATTCACCCCTCCACTTT. As protein: CASSRGAWNSPLHF.

V usage is TRBV7-2 and J usage is TRBJ1-1; 10 nucleotides line up with TRBD1. The V and J ends lost 1 base and 5 bases, in that order; junction bases with no gene match: 4. Per germline, CDR1 SGHTA and CDR2 FQGNSA. The CDR3 consists of 15 residues. The CDR3 reads CASSLGQGARTEAFF. The DNA for the CDR3 is TGTGCCAGCAGCTTAGGACAGGGGGCGAGAACTGAAGCTTTCTTT.

The rearrangement uses TRBV28 and TRBJ2-3; the D gene is possibly TRBD2 (7 bases). Germline CDR1 is MDHEN and CDR2 is SYDVKM. With 3 bases removed from V and 1 base from J, the gap between germline ends came to 11 bases. The CDR3 is 15 amino acids. In DNA, the CDR3 is TGTGCCAGCAGTTTGGGGGGGCGCGGCACAGATACGCAGTATTTT. Its protein is CASSLGGRGTDTQYF.